What follows describes a single T cell receptor (beta chain). V lost 5 bases to trimming and J lost 6 bases; unmatched junction nucleotides: 2. CDR1 and CDR2 from the germline V gene are SEHNR and FQNEAQ (reference sequence). The CDR3 contains 12 residues. The sample originates from a study of blood T cell repertoires in COVID-19. Study at large: T cells, B-cell-depleted T cells, or PBMCs provided the cDNA or gDNA that served as material.

Authors' analysis steps: Scientists estimated how many nucleated cells there were by amplifying reference gene primers. Using immunoSEQ multiplex PCR, the repertoire was profiled, and TCRdb retains in-frame clones only, with some absent. V and J calls and clone size are copied from that table; D and trimming were computed from the DNA. The sample records roughly 50,000 clones, approximately 90% being singletons. Sequenced material: peripheral blood. This sequence originates from a man between 65 and 85 years old with acute or convalescent COVID-19. J is TRBJ2-7 and V is TRBV7-9; TRBD1 aligns across 9 bases. The CDR3 sequence: CASSLDRGEQYF. Written as DNA, the CDR3 is TGTGCCAGCAGCCTGGACAGGGGCGAGCAGTACTTC.